What follows are 15 T cell receptor beta chains derived from one specimen sequenced in a study of identical twins. Via MiXCR, TCRdb re-called the 5' RACE reads, giving one row per CDR3 protein. The sample consists of some 440,000 distinct CDR3 sequences, around 24% of them appearing once. This sample also belongs to another study, concerning T cells expressing NK-cell markers.

Sequences were obtained from CD4+ T cells sorted from blood. These TCRs come from a woman younger than 30 in good health.

The chain is built from TRBV6-1 and TRBJ1-1; 7 positions agree with TRBD1. With 7 bases clipped from V and 0 bases from J, the junction kept 5 bases outside the gene matches. Germline V CDR1 and CDR2: MNHNS, SASEGT. The CDR3 length is 14 residues. The CDR3: CASTLTGVNTEAFF. The DNA for the CDR3 is TGTGCCAGCACCCTTACAGGGGTGAACACTGAAGCTTTCTTT.

There are many counts of this clonotype. The chain recombines TRBV6-1 with TRBJ2-5; possibly TRBD2 for D (6 bases). This CDR3 spans 15 amino acids. CDR1 is MNHNS and CDR2 is SASEGT in the germline V gene. Trimming removed 6 bases from V and 2 bases from J, with 16 bases in between. The CDR3 sequence is CASRNERAPQETQYF. CDR3 in DNA: TGTGCCAGCAGGAACGAGCGGGCCCCACAAGAGACCCAGTACTTC.

This clonotype turned up a few times. The V and J genes are TRBV7-9 and TRBJ2-5, with 9 bases identical to TRBD1. Germline loops: CDR1 SEHNR, CDR2 FQNEAQ (reference sequence). The ends lost 4 bases at V and 5 bases at J; junction bases unmatched: 5. The CDR3 runs 14 residues. In nucleotides, the CDR3 is TGTGCCAGCAGCTCATCGACAGGGGGTGAGACCCAGTACTTC. Its protein product is CASSSSTGGETQYF.

In regard to this clonotype: The junction differs from germline at one of its ends, possibly a read error. The rearrangement links TRBV6-1 to TRBJ2-2; possible D gene TRBD2, 6 bases. The CDR3 length is 14 residues. CDR1 and CDR2 (germline): MNHNS, SASEGT. The CDR3 nucleotides read TGTGCCAGCAGAATGACTAGATTATCCGGGGAGCTGGTTTTT. This codes for CASRMTRLSGELVF.

V is TRBV5-1 and J is TRBJ1-5, with 10 positions matching TRBD1. CDR1 SGHRS and CDR2 YFSETQ come from the germline V gene. This CDR3 is built from 12 residues. V shed 4 bases, J shed 15 bases, and the junction held 7 bases outside the gene matches. The CDR3 DNA sequence: TGCGCCAGCAGCGACGGACAGGGGGAGAGGCATTTT. The encoded protein is CASSDGQGERHF.

V usage is TRBV27 and J usage is TRBJ2-7; TRBD2 matches at 9 bases. This CDR3 comprises 16 residues. V lost 0 bases and J lost 2; bases outside the gene matches: 5. Germline-derived CDR1 and CDR2 are MNHEY and SMNVEV (reference sequence). The CDR3 here is CASSLSRLAVTYEQYF. The CDR3 DNA reads TGTGCCAGCAGTTTATCACGACTAGCGGTAACCTACGAGCAGTACTTC.

This clonotype has just a few counts. The chain couples TRBV6-5 to TRBJ1-2; D uncertain. Between the trimmed V and J ends, which lost 7 bases and 8 bases, there was a span of 17 bases. Germline CDR1 is MNHEY and CDR2 is SVGAGI. The CDR3 sequence is 13 residues long. As DNA, the CDR3 is TGTGCCAGCACTTTACGCCTCCCGCAGGGCTACACCTTC. It encodes CASTLRLPQGYTF.

This clonotype was detected only a few times. The chain carries TRBV5-4 and TRBJ2-1; tentative D call: TRBD2 (6 bases). CDR1 and CDR2 (germline): SGHNT, YYREEE (reference sequence). This CDR3 is 15 amino acids long. The V and J ends lost 1 base and 3 bases respectively, with 11 bases between them. The CDR3: CASSLPGVGYNEQFF. As DNA, the CDR3 is TGTGCCAGCAGCTTGCCGGGAGTGGGCTACAATGAGCAGTTCTTC.

The CDR3 region is CSAIRSGTGVFF. CDR3 coding DNA: TGCAGTGCTATTCGGAGTGGGACAGGGGTGTTCTTC. The chain carries TRBV20-1 and TRBJ2-1, with 10 positions matching TRBD1. Losses at the gene ends were 4 bases for V and 15 bases for J; bases not matched to a gene: 9. The CDR3 covers 12 residues. Germline CDR1 and CDR2: DFQATT and SNEGSKA (reference sequence).

The chain employs TRBV6-1 and TRBJ2-6, with D perhaps TRBD1 (6 bases). Per germline, CDR1 MNHNS and CDR2 SASEGT. The germline V and J ends were trimmed by 6 bases and 0 bases, with 12 bases remaining between them. This CDR3 region has 16 residues. The CDR3 DNA reads as TGTGCCAGCAGGACAGGCCGATCCTCTGGGGCCAACGTCCTGACTTTC. Translated, it gives CASRTGRSSGANVLTF.

This clonotype was seen more than once but under ten times. The chain links TRBV30 to TRBJ1-1; no clear D. The CDR3 sequence is 12 residues long. The ends were cut back, 0 bases at V and 9 bases at J, with 11 bases in the middle. Germline V gene data show CDR1 as GTSNPN and CDR2 as SVGIG (reference sequence). CDR3 region: CAWSVFGGKAFF. DNA for the CDR3: TGTGCCTGGAGTGTTTTTGGAGGGAAAGCTTTCTTT.

This clonotype was picked up a small number of times. The rearrangement joins TRBV5-6 to TRBJ2-1, with 11 bases aligning to TRBD2. In germline, CDR1 is SGHDT, CDR2 YYEEEE. The CDR3 loop spans 16 amino acids. V dropped 4 bases and J dropped 4; count of bases not matched to a gene: 7. DNA for the CDR3: TGTGCCAGCAGCGGTAGACTAGCGGGAAGGTACAATGAGCAGTTCTTC. Translation: CASSGRLAGRYNEQFF.

This clonotype has more than one count but fewer than ten. V is TRBV19 and J is TRBJ1-5; 9 bases line up with TRBD1. CDR1 is LNHDA, CDR2 SQIVND, per germline (reference sequence). CDR3 length equals 14 residues. With 5 bases clipped from V and 7 bases from J, the junction kept 6 bases outside the gene matches. In DNA form, the CDR3 reads TGTGCCAGTAGTGCCGACAGGGGGATGCAGCCCCAGCATTTT. It specifies CASSADRGMQPQHF. Complete variable domain (other parts from reference TRBV19 and TRBJ1-5): DGGITQSPKYLFRKEGQNVTLSCEQNLNHDAMYWYRQDPGQGLRLIYYSQIVNDFQKGDIAEGYSVSREKKESFPLTVTSAQKNPTAFYLCASSADRGMQPQHFGDGTRLSIL.

CDR3 in DNA: TGTGCCACCAGCAGAGACTGGTCGGTAGGGACCCAGTACTTC. Translated, it gives CATSRDWSVGTQYF. The V call is TRBV15, the J call TRBJ2-5; D not resolved. CDR1 is LNHNV and CDR2 is YYDKDF in the germline V gene (reference sequence). The germline V and J ends were trimmed by 0 bases and 7 bases, with 12 bases remaining between them. The CDR3 is made up of 14 amino acids.

This clonotype was detected a few times. The rearrangement joins TRBV27 to TRBJ2-3; the D gene is possibly TRBD1 (6 bases). The CDR3 length is 15 residues. V was shortened by 1 base and J by 0 bases, with 8 bases between the two germline ends. Germline CDR1 is MNHEY and CDR2 is SMNVEV (reference sequence). CDR3 nucleotide sequence: TGTGCCAGCAGTTTATTCAGGGGTAGCACAGATACGCAGTATTTT. Protein: CASSLFRGSTDTQYF.